This TCR beta chain came from a study of T-cell reconstitution after alpha-beta-depleted transplantation in children. Preparation of the TCRbeta library involved a method that used unique molecular identifiers. TCRdb passed the PCR reads through MiXCR, listing each CDR3 protein once. The data contain about 200,000 distinct CDR3 sequences, approximately 6.9% of them singletons. This clonotype was seen ten or more times. What it recognizes is unknown. General study points: Reports say that about two months after transplant, the alpha-beta T cells came out of several hundred graft clones that had expanded. T cells produced anew were the main source of T-cell counts and diversity one year after transplant. Where some patients showed high TCRbeta diversity at day 60, it came from recipient T cells and thymic progenitors that had survived.

The germline V and J ends were trimmed by 11 bases and 6 bases, with 17 bases remaining between them. Per germline, CDR1 SEHNR and CDR2 FQNEAQ (reference sequence). The CDR3 runs to 13 residues. The receptor comes from a boy between 2 and 10 years old with acute lymphoblastic leukemia, due to receive a stem cell transplant. The chain joins TRBV7-9 to TRBJ2-1; D possibly uses TRBD1 or TRBD2 (5 bases each). The material sequenced was PBMCs, taken before TCRalphabeta/CD19-depleted stem cell transplant. The CDR3 DNA reads TGTGCCGGCCGGGCAGAGGGGTCCAATGAGCAGTTCTTC. It specifies CAGRAEGSNEQFF.